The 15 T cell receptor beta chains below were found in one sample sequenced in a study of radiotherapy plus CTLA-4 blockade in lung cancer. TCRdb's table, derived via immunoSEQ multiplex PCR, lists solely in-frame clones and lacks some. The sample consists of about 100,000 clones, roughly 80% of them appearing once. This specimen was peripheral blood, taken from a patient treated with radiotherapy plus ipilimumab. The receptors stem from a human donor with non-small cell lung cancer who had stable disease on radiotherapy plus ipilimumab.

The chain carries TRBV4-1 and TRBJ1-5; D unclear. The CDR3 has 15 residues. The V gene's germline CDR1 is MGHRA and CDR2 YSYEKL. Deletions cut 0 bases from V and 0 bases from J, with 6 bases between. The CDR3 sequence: CASSQETYSNQPQHF. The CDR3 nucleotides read TGCGCCAGCAGCCAAGAGACCTATAGCAATCAGCCCCAGCATTTT.

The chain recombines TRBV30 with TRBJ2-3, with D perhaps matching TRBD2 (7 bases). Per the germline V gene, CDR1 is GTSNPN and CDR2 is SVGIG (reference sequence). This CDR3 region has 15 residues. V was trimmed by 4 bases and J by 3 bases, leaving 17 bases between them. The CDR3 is CAWTGRGEGTDTQYF. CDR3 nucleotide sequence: TGTGCCTGGACTGGAAGGGGGGAGGGGACAGATACGCAGTATTTT. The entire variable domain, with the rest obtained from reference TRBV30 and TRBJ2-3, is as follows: SQTIHQWPATLVQPVGSPLSLECTVEGTSNPNLYWYRQAAGRGLQLLFYSVGIGQISSEVPQNLSASRPQDRQFILSSKKLLLSDSGFYLCAWTGRGEGTDTQYFGPGTRLTVL.

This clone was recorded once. CDR3 bases: TGTGCCAGCAGGGACCAGGGGGCTCTCAATGAAAAACTGTTTTTT. Translated, it gives CASRDQGALNEKLFF. The rearrangement uses TRBV2 and TRBJ1-4, with 8 bases identical to TRBD1. V lost 6 bases to trimming and J lost 5 bases; unmatched junction nucleotides: 8. Germline loops: CDR1 SNHLY, CDR2 FYNNEI. The CDR3 runs to 15 residues. Complete variable domain (other parts from reference TRBV2 and TRBJ1-4): EPEVTQTPSHQVTQMGQEVILRCVPISNHLYFYWYRQILGQKVEFLVSFYNNEISEKSEIFDDQFSVERPDGSNFTLKIRSTKLEDSAMYFCASRDQGALNEKLFFGSGTQLSVL.

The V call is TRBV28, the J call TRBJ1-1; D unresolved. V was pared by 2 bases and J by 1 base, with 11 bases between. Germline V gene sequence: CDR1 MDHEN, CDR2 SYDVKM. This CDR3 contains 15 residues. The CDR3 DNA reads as TGTGCCAGCAGTTTACACCCAGAGGGGAACACTGAAGCTTTCTTT. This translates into CASSLHPEGNTEAFF.

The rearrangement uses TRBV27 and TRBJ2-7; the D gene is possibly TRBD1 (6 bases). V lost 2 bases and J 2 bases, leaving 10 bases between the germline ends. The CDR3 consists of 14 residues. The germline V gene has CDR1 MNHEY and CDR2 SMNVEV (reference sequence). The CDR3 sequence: CASSLIGDTYEQYF. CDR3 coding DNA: TGTGCCAGCAGTTTAATTGGGGACACCTACGAGCAGTACTTC.

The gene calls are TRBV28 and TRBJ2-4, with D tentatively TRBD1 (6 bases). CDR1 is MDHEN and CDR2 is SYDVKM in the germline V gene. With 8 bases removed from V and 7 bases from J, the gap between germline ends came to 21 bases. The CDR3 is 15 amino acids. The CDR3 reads CASGGSGSGRNIQYF. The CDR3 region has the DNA TGTGCCAGCGGGGGCTCAGGGTCGGGGCGGAACATTCAGTACTTC.

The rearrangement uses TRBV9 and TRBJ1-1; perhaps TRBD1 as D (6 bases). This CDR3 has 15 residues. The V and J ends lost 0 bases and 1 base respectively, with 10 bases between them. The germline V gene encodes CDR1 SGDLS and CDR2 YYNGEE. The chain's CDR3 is CASSVGDNTNTEAFF. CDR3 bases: TGTGCCAGCAGCGTAGGGGACAACACGAACACTGAAGCTTTCTTT.

CDR3 bases: TGTGCCAGCCAGCGGGGGGCTAACACTGAAGCTTTCTTT. Translation: CASQRGANTEAFF. The rearrangement links TRBV19 to TRBJ1-1, with D perhaps TRBD1 (6 bases). This CDR3 is built from 13 residues. Trimming pared 9 bases from V and 2 bases from J, leaving 13 bases between. Germline CDR1 is LNHDA and CDR2 is SQIVND (reference sequence).

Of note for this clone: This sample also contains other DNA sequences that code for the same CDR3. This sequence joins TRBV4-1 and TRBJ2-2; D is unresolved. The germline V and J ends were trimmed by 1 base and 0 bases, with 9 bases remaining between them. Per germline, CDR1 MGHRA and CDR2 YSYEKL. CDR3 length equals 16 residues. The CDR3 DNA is TGCGCCAGCAGCCAAGCCTCAGGACCGAACACCGGGGAGCTGTTTTTT. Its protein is CASSQASGPNTGELFF.

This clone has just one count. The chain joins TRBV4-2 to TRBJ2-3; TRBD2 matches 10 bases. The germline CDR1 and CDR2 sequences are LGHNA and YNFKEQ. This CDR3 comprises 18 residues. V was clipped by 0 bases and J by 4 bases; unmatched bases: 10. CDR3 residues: CASSQDMASGRGADTQYF. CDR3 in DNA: TGTGCCAGCAGCCAAGATATGGCTAGCGGGAGAGGGGCAGATACGCAGTATTTT.

The CDR3 region has the DNA TGTGCCAGCAGTTTCTTGGCAGGAGGGCCCTACGAGCAGTACTTC. The encoded protein is CASSFLAGGPYEQYF. The chain employs TRBV28 and TRBJ2-7, with D possibly being TRBD2 (6 bases). The CDR3 totals 15 residues. The germline gives CDR1 MDHEN, CDR2 SYDVKM. The V and J ends lost 3 bases and 2 bases respectively, with 14 bases between them.

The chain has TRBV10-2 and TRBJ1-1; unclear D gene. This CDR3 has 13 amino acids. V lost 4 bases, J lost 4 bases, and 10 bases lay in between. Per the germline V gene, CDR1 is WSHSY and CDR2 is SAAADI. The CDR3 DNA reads TGCGCCAGCAGTGGACGGTTTGGCACTGAAGCTTTCTTT. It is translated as CASSGRFGTEAFF.

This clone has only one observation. The CDR3 here is CASSSPGQNLLGYTF. In DNA, the CDR3 is TGTGCCAGCAGCTCACCGGGACAGAACCTTCTGGGCTACACCTTC. The chain couples TRBV5-4 to TRBJ1-2, with 7 bases aligning to TRBD1. Germline CDR1 reads SGHNT; CDR2 reads YYREEE (reference sequence). The trim removed 3 bases at V and 8 bases at J, leaving 13 bases unmatched. The CDR3 extends over 15 amino acids.

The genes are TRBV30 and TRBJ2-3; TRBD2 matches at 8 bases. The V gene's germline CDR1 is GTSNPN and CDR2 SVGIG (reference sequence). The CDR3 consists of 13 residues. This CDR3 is CARGAGAADTQYF. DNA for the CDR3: TGTGCTAGGGGAGCGGGAGCGGCTGATACGCAGTATTTT.

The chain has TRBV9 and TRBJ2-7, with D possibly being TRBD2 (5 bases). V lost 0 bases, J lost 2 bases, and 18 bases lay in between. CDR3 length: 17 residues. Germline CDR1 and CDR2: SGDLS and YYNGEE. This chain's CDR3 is CASSVDPSGSLTYEQYF. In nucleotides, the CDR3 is TGTGCCAGCAGCGTAGACCCTTCGGGAAGCTTAACCTACGAGCAGTACTTC.